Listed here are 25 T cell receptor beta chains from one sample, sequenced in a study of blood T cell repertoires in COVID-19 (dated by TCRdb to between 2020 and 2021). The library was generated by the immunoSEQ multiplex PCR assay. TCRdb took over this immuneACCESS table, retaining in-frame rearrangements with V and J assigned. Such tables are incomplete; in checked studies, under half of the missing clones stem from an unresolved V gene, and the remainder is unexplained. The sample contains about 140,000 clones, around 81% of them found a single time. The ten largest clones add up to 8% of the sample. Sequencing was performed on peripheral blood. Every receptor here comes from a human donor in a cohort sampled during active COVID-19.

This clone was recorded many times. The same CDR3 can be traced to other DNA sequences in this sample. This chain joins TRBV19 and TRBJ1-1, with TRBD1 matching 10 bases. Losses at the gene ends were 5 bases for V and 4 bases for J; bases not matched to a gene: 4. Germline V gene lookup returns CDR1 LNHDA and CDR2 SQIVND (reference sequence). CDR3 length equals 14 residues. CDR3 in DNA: TGTGCCAGTAGTGCGAGACAGGGGGCCACTGAAGCTTTCTTT. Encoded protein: CASSARQGATEAFF.

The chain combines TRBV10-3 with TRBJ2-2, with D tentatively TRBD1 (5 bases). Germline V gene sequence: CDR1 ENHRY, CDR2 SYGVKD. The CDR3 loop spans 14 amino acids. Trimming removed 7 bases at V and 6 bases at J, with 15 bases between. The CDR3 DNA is TGTGCCATCACCACCTCTTGGGGCTCCGGGGAGCTGTTTTTT. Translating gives CAITTSWGSGELFF.

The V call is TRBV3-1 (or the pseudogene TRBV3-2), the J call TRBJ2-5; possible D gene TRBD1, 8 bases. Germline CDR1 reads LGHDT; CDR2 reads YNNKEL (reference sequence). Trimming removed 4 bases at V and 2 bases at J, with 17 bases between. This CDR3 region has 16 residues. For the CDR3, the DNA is TGTGCCAGCAGCCTGGGGACAGGCGGGGGACAAGAGACCCAGTACTTC. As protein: CASSLGTGGGQETQYF.

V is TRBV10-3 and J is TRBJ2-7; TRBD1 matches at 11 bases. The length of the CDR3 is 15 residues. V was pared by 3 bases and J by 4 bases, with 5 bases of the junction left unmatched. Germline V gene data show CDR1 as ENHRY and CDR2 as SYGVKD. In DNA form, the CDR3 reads TGTGCCATCAGTGAAGGGGACAGGGGGGGTTACGAGCAGTACTTC. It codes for CAISEGDRGGYEQYF.

CDR3 loop: CASSPSPAGGTDTQYF. The CDR3 region has the DNA TGTGCCAGCAGTCCCTCCCCGGCGGGGGGCACAGATACGCAGTATTTT. V usage is TRBV6-2 or TRBV6-3 and J usage is TRBJ2-3; 7 bases agree with TRBD2. The CDR3 extends over 16 amino acids. V dropped 5 bases and J dropped 1; count of bases not matched to a gene: 9. Germline V gives CDR1 MNHEY, CDR2 SVGEGT.

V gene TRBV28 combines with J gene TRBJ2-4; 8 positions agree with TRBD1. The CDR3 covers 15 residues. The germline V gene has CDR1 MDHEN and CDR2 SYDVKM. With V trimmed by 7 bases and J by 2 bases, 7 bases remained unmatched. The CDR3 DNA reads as TGTGCCAGCACCTGGACAGGGTGGTCCAAAAACATTCAGTACTTC. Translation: CASTWTGWSKNIQYF.

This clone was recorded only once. This chain's CDR3 is CASSAGEQFF. The CDR3 DNA follows: TGTGCCAGCAGTGCAGGGGAGCAGTTCTTC. This rearrangement joins TRBV2 to TRBJ2-1; TRBD1 might be the D (5 bases). The ends were cut back, 4 bases at V and 10 bases at J, with 5 bases in the middle. CDR1 is SNHLY and CDR2 is FYNNEI in the germline V gene. The CDR3 is 10 amino acids.

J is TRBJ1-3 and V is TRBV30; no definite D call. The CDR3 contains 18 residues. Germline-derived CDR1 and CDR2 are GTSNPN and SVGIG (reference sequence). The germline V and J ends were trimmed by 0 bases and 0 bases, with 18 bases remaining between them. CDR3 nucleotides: TGTGCCTGGAGTGTACCGGGAGGTCCCATCCTCTCTGGAAACACCATATATTTT. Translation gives CAWSVPGGPILSGNTIYF.

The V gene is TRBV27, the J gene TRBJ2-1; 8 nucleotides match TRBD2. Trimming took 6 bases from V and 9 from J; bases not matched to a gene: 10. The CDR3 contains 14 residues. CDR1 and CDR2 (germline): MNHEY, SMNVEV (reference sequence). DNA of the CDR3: TGTGCCAGCAGACTACCCGGGGGGGCGCCTGAGCAGTTCTTC. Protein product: CASRLPGGAPEQFF.

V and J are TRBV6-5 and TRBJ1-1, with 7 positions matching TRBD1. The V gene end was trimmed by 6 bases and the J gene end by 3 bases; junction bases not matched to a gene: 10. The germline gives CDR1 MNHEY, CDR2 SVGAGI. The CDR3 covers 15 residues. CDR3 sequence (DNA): TGTGCCAGCAGCTTACAGGGGCGGCCCTACACTGAAGCTTTCTTT. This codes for CASSLQGRPYTEAFF.

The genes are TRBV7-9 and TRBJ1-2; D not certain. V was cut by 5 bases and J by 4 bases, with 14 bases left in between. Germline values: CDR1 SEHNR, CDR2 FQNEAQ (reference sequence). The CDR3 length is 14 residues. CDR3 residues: CASSPPGYLYGYTF. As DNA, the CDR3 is TGTGCCAGCAGCCCCCCGGGGTACCTCTATGGCTACACCTTC.

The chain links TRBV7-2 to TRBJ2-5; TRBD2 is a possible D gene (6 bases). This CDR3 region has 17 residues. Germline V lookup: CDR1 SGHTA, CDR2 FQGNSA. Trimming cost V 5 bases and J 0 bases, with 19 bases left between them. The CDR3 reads CASSNPDMGRYQETQYF. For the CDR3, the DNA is TGTGCCAGCAGCAACCCCGATATGGGGAGGTACCAAGAGACCCAGTACTTC.

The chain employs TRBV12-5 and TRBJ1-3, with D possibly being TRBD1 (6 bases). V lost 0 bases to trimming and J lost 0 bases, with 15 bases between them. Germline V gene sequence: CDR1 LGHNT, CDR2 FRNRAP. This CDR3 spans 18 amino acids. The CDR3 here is CASGLVTIGQISGNTIYF. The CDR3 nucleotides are TGTGCTAGTGGTTTGGTGACAATCGGACAGATCTCTGGAAACACCATATATTTT.

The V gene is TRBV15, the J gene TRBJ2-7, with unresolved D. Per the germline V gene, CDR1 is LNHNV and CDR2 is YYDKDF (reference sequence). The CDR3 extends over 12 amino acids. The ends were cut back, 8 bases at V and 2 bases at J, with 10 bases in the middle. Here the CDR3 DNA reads TGTGCCACCTCTGACATAACCTACGAGCAGTACTTC. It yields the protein CATSDITYEQYF.

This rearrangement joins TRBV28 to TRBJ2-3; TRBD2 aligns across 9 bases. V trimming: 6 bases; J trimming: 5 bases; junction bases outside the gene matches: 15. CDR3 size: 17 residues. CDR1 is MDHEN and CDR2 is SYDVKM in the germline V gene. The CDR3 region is CASSLIGAGGSQDTQYF. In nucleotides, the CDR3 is TGTGCCAGCAGCCTTATCGGGGCGGGGGGGAGCCAAGATACGCAGTATTTT.

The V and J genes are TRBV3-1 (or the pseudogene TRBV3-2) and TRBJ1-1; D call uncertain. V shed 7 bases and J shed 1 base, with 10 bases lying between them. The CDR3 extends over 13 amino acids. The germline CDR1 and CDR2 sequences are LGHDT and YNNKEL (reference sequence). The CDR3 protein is CASNYPGNTEAFF. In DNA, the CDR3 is TGTGCCAGCAACTACCCTGGGAACACTGAAGCTTTCTTT.

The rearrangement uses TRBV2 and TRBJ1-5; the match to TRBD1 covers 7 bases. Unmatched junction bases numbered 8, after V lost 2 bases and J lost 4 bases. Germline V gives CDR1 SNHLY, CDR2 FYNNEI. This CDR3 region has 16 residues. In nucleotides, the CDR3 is TGTGCCAGCAGTGAACAGGGGACAGCGAGGAATCAGCCCCAGCATTTT. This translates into CASSEQGTARNQPQHF.

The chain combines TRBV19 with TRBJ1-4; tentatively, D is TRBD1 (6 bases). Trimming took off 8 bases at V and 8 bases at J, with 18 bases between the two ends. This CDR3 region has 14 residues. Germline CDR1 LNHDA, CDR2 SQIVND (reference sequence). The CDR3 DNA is TGTGCCAGTGCCGGCTGGCAGGGGAAAGAAAAACTGTTTTTT. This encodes CASAGWQGKEKLFF. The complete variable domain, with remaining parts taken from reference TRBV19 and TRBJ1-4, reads DGGITQSPKYLFRKEGQNVTLSCEQNLNHDAMYWYRQDPGQGLRLIYYSQIVNDFQKGDIAEGYSVSREKKESFPLTVTSAQKNPTAFYLCASAGWQGKEKLFFGSGTQLSVL.

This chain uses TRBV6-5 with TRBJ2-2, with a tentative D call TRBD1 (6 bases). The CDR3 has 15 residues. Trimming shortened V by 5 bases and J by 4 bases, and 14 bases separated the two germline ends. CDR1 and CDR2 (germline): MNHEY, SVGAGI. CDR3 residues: CASSTQGYGTGELFF. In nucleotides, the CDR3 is TGTGCCAGCAGTACACAGGGTTACGGCACCGGGGAGCTGTTTTTT.

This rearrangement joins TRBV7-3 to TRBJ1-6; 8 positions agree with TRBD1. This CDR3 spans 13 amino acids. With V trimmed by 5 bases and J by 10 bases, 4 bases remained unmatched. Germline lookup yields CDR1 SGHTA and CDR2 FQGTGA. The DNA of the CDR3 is TGTGCCAGCAGCGCGACAGGGGAGTCACCCCTCCACTTT. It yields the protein CASSATGESPLHF.

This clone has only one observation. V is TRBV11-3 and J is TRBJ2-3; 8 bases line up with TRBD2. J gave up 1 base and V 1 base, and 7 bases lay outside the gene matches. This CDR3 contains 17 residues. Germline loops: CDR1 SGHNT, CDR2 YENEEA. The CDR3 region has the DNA TGTGCCAGCAGCTTAGGGACAGCGGGGGAGGGCACAGATACGCAGTATTTT. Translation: CASSLGTAGEGTDTQYF. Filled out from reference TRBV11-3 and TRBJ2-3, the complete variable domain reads EAGVVQSPRYKIIEKKQPVAFWCNPISGHNTLYWYLQNLGQGPELLIRYENEEAVDDSQLPKDRFSAERLKGVDSTLKIQPAELGDSAVYLCASSLGTAGEGTDTQYFGPGTRLTVL.

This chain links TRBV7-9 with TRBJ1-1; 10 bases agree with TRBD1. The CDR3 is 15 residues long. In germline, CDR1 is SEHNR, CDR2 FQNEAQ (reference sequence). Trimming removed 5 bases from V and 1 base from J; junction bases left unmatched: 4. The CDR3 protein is CASSLGQGENTEAFF. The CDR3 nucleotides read TGTGCCAGCAGCCTAGGACAGGGGGAGAACACTGAAGCTTTCTTT.

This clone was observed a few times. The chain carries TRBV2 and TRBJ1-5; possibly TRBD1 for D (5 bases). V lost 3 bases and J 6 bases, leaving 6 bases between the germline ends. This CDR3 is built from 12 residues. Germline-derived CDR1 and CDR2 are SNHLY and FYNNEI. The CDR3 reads CASSDRGQPQHF. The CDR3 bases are TGTGCCAGCAGTGATAGGGGTCAGCCCCAGCATTTT.

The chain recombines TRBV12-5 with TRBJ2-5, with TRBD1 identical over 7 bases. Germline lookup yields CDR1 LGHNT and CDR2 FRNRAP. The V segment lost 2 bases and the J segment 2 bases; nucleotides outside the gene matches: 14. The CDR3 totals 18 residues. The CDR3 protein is CASGLRAGGTLWQETQYF. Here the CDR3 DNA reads TGTGCTAGTGGTTTGCGGGCAGGGGGTACTCTTTGGCAAGAGACCCAGTACTTC.

Here the CDR3 DNA reads TGCGCCAGCAGCTTGGGGTGGGGACAGGGGGCATATGAGCAGTTCTTC. Its translation is CASSLGWGQGAYEQFF. J is TRBJ2-1 and V is TRBV5-1, with 12 nucleotides matching TRBD1. Trimming removed 0 bases from V and 8 bases from J; junction bases left unmatched: 6. The CDR3 is made up of 16 amino acids. The germline V gene has CDR1 SGHRS and CDR2 YFSETQ.